Listed below are T cell receptor beta chains from one sample, sequenced in a study of blood T cell repertoires in COVID-19. Measured with immunoSEQ multiplex PCR; TCRdb has only the in-frame clones, and not every one. The repertoire holds around 190,000 clones, with roughly 86% as singletons. The sample comprised PBMCs or T cells enriched from blood (not recorded which). The receptors derive from a woman aged 40-49 years in a cohort exposed to, infected with or recovered from COVID-19 (not recorded which). Each CDR3 is given with its conserved first and last residue. The D gene is left open where the match is weak. Not all rows give a size; the values are once, few, many and, for expanded clones, a class.

abundance: once
j_gene: TRBJ1-2
v_gene: TRBV7-9
d_gene: .
CDR3aa: CASSPPRGGYTF
CDR3nt: TGTGCCAGCAGCCCTCCTAGGGGCGGCTACACCTTC

abundance: .
j_gene: TRBJ1-1
v_gene: TRBV18
d_gene: .
CDR3aa: CASSYRTGNTEAFF
CDR3nt: TGTGCCAGCTCGTACCGTACAGGGAACACTGAAGCTTTCTTT

abundance: .
j_gene: TRBJ2-2
v_gene: TRBV11-2
d_gene: .
CDR3aa: CASSFLATNTGELFF
CDR3nt: TGTGCCAGCAGCTTTTTAGCGACGAACACCGGGGAGCTGTTTTTT

abundance: few
j_gene: TRBJ2-5
v_gene: TRBV3-1/TRBV3-2
d_gene: TRBD2
CDR3aa: CASSHHRLAGGGGDQYF
CDR3nt: TGTGCCAGCAGCCACCACCGGCTAGCGGGGGGCGGCGGGGACCAGTACTTC

abundance: once
j_gene: TRBJ2-7
v_gene: TRBV11-3
d_gene: TRBD1
CDR3aa: CASSRRDREGLSGYEQYF
CDR3nt: TGTGCCAGCAGCCGCCGGGACAGGGAGGGACTATCGGGCTACGAGCAGTACTTC

abundance: once
j_gene: TRBJ2-1
v_gene: TRBV19
d_gene: .
CDR3aa: CASSILQAHNEQFF
CDR3nt: TGTGCCAGTAGTATTCTACAGGCCCACAATGAGCAGTTCTTC

abundance: .
j_gene: TRBJ2-1
v_gene: TRBV28
d_gene: TRBD2
CDR3aa: CASRPYAGGYNEQFF
CDR3nt: TGTGCCAGCAGACCCTACGCGGGGGGATACAATGAGCAGTTCTTC

abundance: .
j_gene: TRBJ1-1
v_gene: TRBV18
d_gene: TRBD1
CDR3aa: CASSPLGQGRSEAFF
CDR3nt: TGTGCCAGCTCACCCCTGGGACAGGGAAGGTCTGAAGCTTTCTTT

abundance: .
j_gene: TRBJ2-3
v_gene: TRBV9
d_gene: TRBD2
CDR3aa: CASSPSGGDTDTQYF
CDR3nt: TGTGCCAGCAGCCCTAGCGGGGGGGACACAGATACGCAGTATTTT

abundance: few
j_gene: TRBJ2-2
v_gene: TRBV5-5
d_gene: TRBD2
CDR3aa: CASSLYPRTSGRRGELFF
CDR3nt: TGTGCCAGCAGCTTATACCCCCGTACTAGCGGGAGAAGAGGGGAGCTGTTTTTT

abundance: .
j_gene: TRBJ1-5
v_gene: TRBV24-1
d_gene: .
CDR3aa: CAPEVKGFGNQPQHF
CDR3nt: TGTGCCCCGGAGGTTAAGGGATTTGGAAATCAGCCCCAGCATTTT

abundance: .
j_gene: TRBJ1-1
v_gene: TRBV6-1
d_gene: .
CDR3aa: CASSDGYTGNEAFF
CDR3nt: TGTGCCAGCAGTGACGGGTACACTGGTAATGAAGCTTTCTTT

abundance: .
j_gene: TRBJ2-4
v_gene: TRBV7-9
d_gene: TRBD1
CDR3aa: CASSLRQGAWRNIQYF
CDR3nt: TGTGCCAGCAGCTTACGACAGGGGGCTTGGAGAAACATTCAGTACTTC

abundance: .
j_gene: TRBJ1-5
v_gene: TRBV9
d_gene: TRBD1
CDR3aa: CASSSGQGHQPQHF
CDR3nt: TGTGCCAGCAGCTCAGGACAGGGGCATCAGCCCCAGCATTTT

abundance: .
j_gene: TRBJ2-5
v_gene: TRBV15
d_gene: .
CDR3aa: CATLGGETQYF
CDR3nt: TGTGCCACCCTAGGCGGAGAGACCCAGTACTTC

abundance: once
j_gene: TRBJ2-3
v_gene: TRBV15
d_gene: TRBD2
CDR3aa: CATSKEGATISGGTDTQYF
CDR3nt: TGTGCCACCAGCAAAGAGGGTGCTACGATTAGCGGGGGAACAGATACGCAGTATTTT

abundance: .
j_gene: TRBJ2-7
v_gene: TRBV24-1
d_gene: .
CDR3aa: CATSASDNLYEQYF
CDR3nt: TGTGCCACCAGTGCTTCGGACAACTTATACGAGCAGTACTTC

abundance: .
j_gene: TRBJ2-1
v_gene: TRBV5-1
d_gene: .
CDR3aa: CASSLSPGNYNEQFF
CDR3nt: TGCGCCAGCAGCTTGTCGCCAGGGAACTACAATGAGCAGTTCTTC

abundance: .
j_gene: TRBJ2-1
v_gene: TRBV13
d_gene: .
CDR3aa: CASSLGQGGGSYNEQFF
CDR3nt: TGTGCCAGCAGCTTAGGCCAAGGGGGGGGCTCCTACAATGAGCAGTTCTTC

abundance: .
j_gene: TRBJ1-1
v_gene: TRBV4-1
d_gene: .
CDR3aa: CASSQARYTEAFF
CDR3nt: TGCGCCAGCAGCCAAGCCAGGTACACTGAAGCTTTCTTT

abundance: .
j_gene: TRBJ2-7
v_gene: TRBV25-1
d_gene: TRBD1
CDR3aa: CASRGTGYEQYF
CDR3nt: TGTGCCAGCAGGGGGACAGGCTACGAGCAGTACTTC

abundance: once
j_gene: TRBJ2-1
v_gene: TRBV10-3
d_gene: .
CDR3aa: CAINSGPYNEQFF
CDR3nt: TGTGCCATCAACAGCGGGCCATACAATGAGCAGTTCTTC

abundance: few
j_gene: TRBJ2-3
v_gene: TRBV6-5
d_gene: .
CDR3aa: CASSNRASTDTQYF
CDR3nt: TGTGCCAGCAGTAACAGGGCGAGCACAGATACGCAGTATTTT

abundance: .
j_gene: TRBJ1-5
v_gene: TRBV2
d_gene: .
CDR3aa: CASKEGNQPQHF
CDR3nt: TGTGCCAGCAAGGAGGGCAATCAGCCCCAGCATTTT

abundance: once
j_gene: TRBJ1-4
v_gene: TRBV2
d_gene: .
CDR3aa: CASRVKLATNEKLFF
CDR3nt: TGTGCCAGCAGGGTAAAACTGGCAACTAATGAAAAACTGTTTTTT

abundance: .
j_gene: TRBJ1-2
v_gene: TRBV10-3
d_gene: TRBD1
CDR3aa: CAISAGQGAAYGYTF
CDR3nt: TGTGCCATCAGTGCGGGACAGGGGGCAGCCTATGGCTACACCTTC

abundance: .
j_gene: TRBJ1-2
v_gene: TRBV28
d_gene: .
CDR3aa: CATKRSGGYGYTF
CDR3nt: TGTGCCACTAAGAGGTCGGGGGGCTATGGCTACACCTTC

abundance: once
j_gene: TRBJ2-3
v_gene: TRBV6-5
d_gene: TRBD2
CDR3aa: CASSYGPSGSTDTQYF
CDR3nt: TGTGCCAGCAGTTACGGACCTAGCGGGAGCACAGATACGCAGTATTTT

abundance: .
j_gene: TRBJ1-2
v_gene: TRBV28
d_gene: .
CDR3aa: CATSEGGGYTF
CDR3nt: TGTGCCACCTCGGAGGGAGGTGGCTACACCTTC

abundance: .
j_gene: TRBJ2-1
v_gene: TRBV5-4
d_gene: TRBD2
CDR3aa: CASRTSGGHEQFF
CDR3nt: TGTGCCAGCAGGACTAGCGGGGGACATGAGCAGTTCTTC